Given below is one T cell receptor beta chain in context. The sample comes from a study of shared T cell receptors in the human thymus. TCRdb's copy holds only in-frame clones and misses some; the assay was immunoSEQ multiplex PCR. The repertoire consists of about 730,000 clones, with 70% to 90% occurring once and the leading ten covering around 0.01%. The CDR3 consists of 16 residues. V dropped 1 base and J dropped 6; count of bases not matched to a gene: 12. Looked up from germline, CDR1 is GTSNPN and CDR2 is SVGIG (reference sequence). These data also featured in a second study, about human thymus T cells. That study adds: Donation was from healthy Finnish infants who were having corrective surgery that addressed congenital heart defects. Resections from corrective heart surgery supplied the thymus tissue. What appeared biased in thymic and blood repertoires was the usage of V and J genes. Unrelated individuals reportedly shared highly overlapping thymic TCR repertoires.

This clonotype was obtained from a girl under three years old with a congenital heart defect. Sequencing was done on a sample of thymocytes. The V call is TRBV30, the J call TRBJ1-5; TRBD1 matches at 7 bases. The CDR3 sequence: CAWSANEDRRGQPQHF. DNA of the CDR3: TGTGCCTGGAGTGCCAACGAGGACAGGCGAGGTCAGCCCCAGCATTTT.